What follows are 20 T cell receptor beta chains derived from one specimen sequenced in a study of blood T cells in healthy people across ages. The use of a sample-barcoded 5' primer and a J-beta primer mix characterized a second PCR of roughly 6 to 11 cycles. Using its own MiXCR run on the 5' RACE reads, TCRdb lists one record per CDR3 protein. This sample has about 1.7 million distinct CDR3 sequences; over 25% occur once, and the top ten carry 6.5% to 8.5%. The sequencing sample was made of blood. Every receptor here comes from a young woman in good health.

The chain uses TRBV18 and TRBJ1-5; D call uncertain. There are 14 residues in the CDR3. The germline V gene encodes CDR1 KGHSH and CDR2 LQKENI. V lost 3 bases and J lost 4, with 10 bases in between. DNA of the CDR3: TGTGCCAGCTCACCTAATTCCCGGAATCAGCCCCAGCATTTT. Its translation: CASSPNSRNQPQHF.

This clonotype was detected a few times. The gene calls are TRBV20-1 and TRBJ1-6; perhaps TRBD1 as D (5 bases). CDR1 and CDR2 (germline): DFQATT, SNEGSKA (reference sequence). V was trimmed by 5 bases and J by 9 bases, leaving 17 bases between them. This CDR3 spans 14 amino acids. The CDR3 here is CSAPRGGVGSPLHF. The CDR3 nucleotides are TGCAGTGCTCCCCGTGGGGGAGTGGGTTCACCCCTCCACTTT.

With respect to this clonotype: Since a much larger clone is just one base distant, this may be a read error. The rearrangement joins TRBV20-1 to TRBJ2-4, with a possible D match to TRBD2 (6 bases). There are 14 residues in the CDR3. Per germline, CDR1 DFQATT and CDR2 SNEGSKA (reference sequence). V was cut by 5 bases and J by 13 bases, with 24 bases left in between. Here the CDR3 reads CSAQSPGLFNEQYF. DNA for the CDR3: TGCAGTGCTCAATCCCCGGGACTTTTTAATGAGCAGTACTTC.

In this sample, this clonotype turned up a few times. The chain combines TRBV9 with TRBJ2-1; D not certain. Germline V gene sequence: CDR1 SGDLS, CDR2 YYNGEE. Trimming removed 4 bases from V and 6 bases from J, with 14 bases in between. This CDR3 has 14 amino acids. The CDR3 sequence: CASSKKGFFNEQFF. The CDR3 region has the DNA TGTGCCAGCAGCAAAAAAGGGTTTTTCAATGAGCAGTTCTTC.

This clonotype has at least ten counts. The V gene is TRBV7-9, the J gene TRBJ2-1; TRBD1 aligns across 10 bases. Germline CDR1 is SEHNR and CDR2 is FQNEAQ (reference sequence). The CDR3 spans 15 residues. V lost 5 bases and J lost 5; bases outside the gene matches: 6. The CDR3 protein is CASSPTGTGDNEQFF. The CDR3 DNA follows: TGTGCCAGCAGCCCTACCGGGACAGGGGACAATGAGCAGTTCTTC.

The CDR3 protein is CASSVVAGVYNEQFF. Here the CDR3 DNA reads TGTGCCAGCAGCGTAGTAGCGGGAGTGTACAATGAGCAGTTCTTC. The gene calls are TRBV9 and TRBJ2-1; TRBD2 aligns across 9 bases. CDR1 and CDR2 (germline): SGDLS, YYNGEE. The J segment lost 4 bases and the V segment lost 0 bases, leaving 2 bases of the junction unmatched. The CDR3 length is 15 residues.

The rearrangement links TRBV2 to TRBJ2-4; D unclear. The CDR3 extends over 16 amino acids. V shed 2 bases and J shed 13 bases, with 24 bases lying between them. Germline V lookup: CDR1 SNHLY, CDR2 FYNNEI. The CDR3 here is CASSERATRRQDTQYF. The CDR3 nucleotides are TGTGCCAGCAGTGAAAGGGCGACTCGACGACAAGACACCCAGTACTTC.

This clonotype has only a few counts. CDR3 coding DNA: TGCAGCGTTGAAGGGGACCAAAAAAACATTCAGTACTTC. This encodes CSVEGDQKNIQYF. The chain recombines TRBV29-1 with TRBJ2-4, with D perhaps assigned TRBD1 or TRBD2 (5 bases each). V shed 1 base and J shed 4 bases, with 8 bases lying between them. The CDR3 has 13 amino acids. Germline CDR1 reads SQVTM; CDR2 reads ANQGSEA.

Concerning this clonotype itself: A read error may account for a junction end that differs from germline. The CDR3 DNA reads TGTACCAGCAGCTCAGCGTACCAAGAGACCCAGTACTTC. It yields the protein CTSSSAYQETQYF. The chain combines TRBV11-2 with TRBJ2-5; D unresolved. CDR3 length: 13 amino acids. Germline loops: CDR1 SGHAT, CDR2 FQNNGV.

This clonotype was counted a single time. The chain combines TRBV12-3 or TRBV12-4 with TRBJ2-3; D may be TRBD1 (8 bases). Trimming pared 2 bases from V and 8 bases from J, leaving 20 bases between. This CDR3 spans 16 amino acids. CDR3 coding DNA: TGTGCCAGCAGTTTAATGGACAGGGAGGGAAAGGTTACGCAGTATTTT. Protein: CASSLMDREGKVTQYF.

About this clonotype: Being one base from a much bigger clone, this may be a read error. The rearrangement uses TRBV7-2 and TRBJ2-5, with 14 bases matching TRBD2. Germline assignment: CDR1 SGHTA and CDR2 FQGNSA. The length of the CDR3 is 15 residues. The CDR3 region is CVSSSNRLAGGQQYF. The CDR3 nucleotides are TGTGTCAGCAGTTCGAACCGACTAGCGGGAGGGCAGCAGTACTTC.

The rearrangement links TRBV19 to TRBJ1-5, with D tentatively TRBD1 (6 bases). This CDR3 has 13 residues. V was trimmed by 5 bases and J by 7 bases, leaving 12 bases between them. CDR1 and CDR2 (germline): LNHDA, SQIVND (reference sequence). CDR3 DNA: TGTGCCAGTAGTCCTGGGACATCCCAGCCCCAGCATTTT. It translates to CASSPGTSQPQHF.

This clonotype was counted only a few times. The chain links TRBV7-3 to TRBJ2-1; D not resolved. Trimming left V 4 bases short and J 9 bases short, with 13 bases between. The germline V gene encodes CDR1 SGHTA and CDR2 FQGTGA. This CDR3 is built from 13 residues. CDR3 nucleotides: TGTGCCAGCAGCTCAATACAGTCAACTGAGCAGTTCTTC. Protein sequence: CASSSIQSTEQFF.

The rearrangement uses TRBV4-3 and TRBJ1-2; TRBD1 matches at 7 bases. In germline, CDR1 is LGHNA, CDR2 YSLEER. V shed 0 bases, J shed 3 bases, and the junction held 13 bases outside the gene matches. The CDR3 loop spans 18 amino acids. The CDR3, as DNA: TGCGCCAGCAGCCAAGATCGAGGCGGGACAGCCAGTTACTATGGCTACACCTTC. It codes for CASSQDRGGTASYYGYTF.

This sequence joins TRBV11-2 and TRBJ1-6; tentatively, D is TRBD1 (6 bases). This CDR3 is built from 14 residues. CDR1 and CDR2 (germline): SGHAT, FQNNGV. The germline V and J ends were trimmed by 1 base and 11 bases, with 12 bases remaining between them. The CDR3: CASSLGQGYPPLHF. CDR3 nucleotides: TGTGCCAGCAGCTTAGGCCAGGGGTATCCACCCCTCCACTTT.

This clonotype was counted between two and nine times. The chain recombines TRBV6-6 with TRBJ2-1; tentative D call: TRBD1 (5 bases). V was cut by 4 bases and J by 5 bases, with 9 bases left in between. The germline V gene encodes CDR1 MNHNY and CDR2 SVGAGI (reference sequence). CDR3 length: 13 amino acids. For the CDR3, the DNA is TGTGCCAGCAGTTCCAGGGTAGACAATGAGCAGTTCTTC. Translated: CASSSRVDNEQFF.

The sample holds a few counts of this clonotype. The rearrangement joins TRBV20-1 to TRBJ2-7, with D possibly matching TRBD2 (5 bases). The CDR3 spans 14 residues. CDR1 is DFQATT and CDR2 is SNEGSKA in the germline V gene (reference sequence). Trimming removed 6 bases at V and 3 bases at J, with 18 bases between. CDR3 DNA sequence: TGCAGTGCGACGGCAAAGCGGAGCATCTACGAGCAGTACTTC. Residues: CSATAKRSIYEQYF.

The chain uses TRBV12-3 or TRBV12-4 and TRBJ2-7, with D perhaps TRBD1 (6 bases). The length of the CDR3 is 15 residues. V lost 8 bases and J 1 base, leaving 18 bases between the germline ends. DNA of the CDR3: TGTGCCAGCTCGATCTACCGGGACAAGTCCTACGAGCAGTACTTC. Translating it yields CASSIYRDKSYEQYF.

The V gene is TRBV7-9, the J gene TRBJ2-7; unclear D gene. CDR3 length: 12 amino acids. Germline V CDR1 and CDR2: SEHNR, FQNEAQ (reference sequence). Trimming pared 9 bases from V and 1 base from J, leaving 10 bases between. The DNA for the CDR3 is TGTGCCAGTCAGATAGATTCCTACGAGCAGTACTTC. Translating gives CASQIDSYEQYF.

J is TRBJ1-1 and V is TRBV6-5, with unresolved D. The CDR3 extends over 14 amino acids. Trimming took off 3 bases at V and 1 base at J, with 9 bases between the two ends. Germline assignment: CDR1 MNHEY and CDR2 SVGAGI. CDR3 coding DNA: TGTGCCAGCAGTTATCTTTCTGCGAACACTGAAGCTTTCTTT. This encodes CASSYLSANTEAFF.